This entry features one TCR beta chain sequence. The sample originates from a study of blood T cell repertoires in COVID-19. Study information: PBMCs, B-cell-depleted T cells, or T cells provided the cDNA or gDNA that made up the material.

Authors' analysis steps: By means of reference gene primer amplification, nucleated cell counts were estimated. TCRdb's copy holds only in-frame clones and misses some; the assay was immunoSEQ multiplex PCR. The V and J calls and clone size come from that table; D and trimming were worked out from the DNA. The profile shows 250,000 to 300,000 clones, 90% of them singletons. This CDR3 has 14 amino acids. Deletions cut 8 bases from V and 0 bases from J, with 10 bases between. Germline V CDR1 and CDR2: SNHLY, FYNNEI. Seattle's enrolled individuals joined amid active infection and were then monitored longitudinally.

The receptor comes from a woman aged 55-69 years with COVID-19, enrolled during active disease. The chain couples TRBV2 to TRBJ1-4, with a possible D match to TRBD1 (5 bases). Material: peripheral blood. As DNA, the CDR3 is TGTGCCAGCCGACAGCTCACAACTAATGAAAAACTGTTTTTT. It is translated as CASRQLTTNEKLFF.